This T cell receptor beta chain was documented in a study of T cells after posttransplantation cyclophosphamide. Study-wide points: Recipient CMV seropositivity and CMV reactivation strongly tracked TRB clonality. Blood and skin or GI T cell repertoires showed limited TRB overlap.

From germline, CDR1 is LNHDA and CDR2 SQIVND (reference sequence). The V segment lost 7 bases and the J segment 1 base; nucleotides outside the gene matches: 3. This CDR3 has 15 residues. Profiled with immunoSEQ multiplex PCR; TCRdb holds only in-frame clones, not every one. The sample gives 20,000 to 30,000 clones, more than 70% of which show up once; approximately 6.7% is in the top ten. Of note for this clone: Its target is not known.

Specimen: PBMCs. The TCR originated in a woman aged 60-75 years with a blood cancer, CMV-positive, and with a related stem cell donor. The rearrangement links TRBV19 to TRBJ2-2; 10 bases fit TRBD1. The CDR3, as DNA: TGTGCCAGTACCCGGGACAGGGGGAACACCGGGGAGCTGTTTTTT. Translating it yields CASTRDRGNTGELFF.